This entry is about one T cell receptor beta chain. Its matching antigen is unknown. The data were obtained in a study of siplizumab effects on memory and regulatory T cells. Study-wide points: Alloreactive sequences traceable to unstimulated CD4+ memory cells were significantly reduced by siplizumab. In unstimulated cells, naive T cells appeared more diverse than memory T cells and seemed major alloresponse contributors.

The J segment lost 1 base and the V segment lost 0 bases, leaving 1 base of the junction unmatched. The CDR3 runs to 15 residues. Germline CDR1 reads SGHNT; CDR2 reads YYREEE (reference sequence). Per-sample assaying covered about 10^5 TCR templates. Generated by immunoSEQ multiplex PCR, the TCRdb table keeps only in-frame clones and is missing some. Of about 120,000 clones listed, just under 95% were seen once; the top ten hold over 0.15%. The chain employs TRBV5-4 and TRBJ2-1; 7 bases are a match to TRBD2. The sample consisted of non-Treg CD4+ T cells sorted from blood. The source is a human donor in good health. As DNA, the CDR3 is TGTGCCAGCAGCTTGGCTAGCGGATCCTACAATGAGCAGTTCTTC. It encodes CASSLASGSYNEQFF.